Given below is one T cell receptor (beta chain) in context. Its target is not known. The study ran its PCR with 60 Vbeta and 13 Jbeta primers. Sequencing used immunoSEQ multiplex PCR; TCRdb keeps in-frame clones, though not all of them. The table has approximately 70,000 clones, about two thirds seen once. The sample originates from a study of cytomegalovirus exposure and HLA in healthy donors. Germline CDR1 is SGHRS and CDR2 is YFSETQ. The V gene end was trimmed by 0 bases and the J gene end by 5 bases; junction bases not matched to a gene: 4. The CDR3 spans 14 residues. Study-wide findings and caveats: Common viral pathogens (according to a later analysis) appeared linked to several of the most significant clusters. Analysis was performed later, and it showed HLA-associated TCR beta chains to be more clonally expanded than equally common others.

This receptor was taken from a woman between 40 and 55 years old in good health and CMV-seropositive. Sequences were obtained from PBMCs. The V call is TRBV5-1, the J call TRBJ2-5; 7 bases agree with TRBD2. The DNA for the CDR3 is TGCGCCAGCAGCTTGGGGGGAGGGCAGGAGACCCAGTACTTC. Protein product: CASSLGGGQETQYF.